One T cell receptor (beta chain) is described in this entry. Its antigen remains unidentified. One base away there is no much larger clone; base qualities are not given. TCR CDR3 regions were amplified from genomic DNA by multiplex PCR using the deep immunoSEQ assay. For each cell subset, the extracted genomic DNA was distributed evenly across all wells of several immunoSEQ 96-well plates, and each plate served as one replicate. For sorted subsets, 150 to 250 ng genomic DNA, equal to 30,000 to 35,000 T cell genomes, was loaded into each replicate PCR. The purified libraries were quantified using a Qubit 3.0 fluorometer, sized with a Bioanalyzer 2100, and then quantified again using the KAPA Library Quantification kit. Each immunoSEQ 96-well plate was sequenced on its own single-read 150-cycle Illumina NextSeq 550 flow cell. The original pipeline was this. Because the immunoSEQ output held only junctional sequences and lacked quality scores, the filtering could not match the filtering applied to full-length reads. Sequences were annotated with PyIR, a Python wrapper for IgBLAST v1.9, and V/J genes and CDR3 were assigned using IMGT germline references. Reads were removed for weak V/J assignments (E-value above 1e-6), missing CDR3, stop codons, out-of-frame junctions, or ambiguous translated residues. V3J clonotypes were defined as sequences sharing an identical inferred V gene, J gene, and CDR3 amino acid sequence. To compute the percentage overlap between repertoires, the number of shared unique clonotypes was divided by the size of the smaller repertoire. RTK rarefaction, the Chao1 estimator, and Recon v2.1 estimates of unobserved clonotypes were used to assess repertoire richness. OLGA was used to compute generation probabilities for all TCRbeta clonotypes that the gDNA method yielded from a few donors. In its TCRdb copy, this immuneACCESS table keeps in-frame sequences only and misses some clones. Where compared with another copy, unresolved V genes explain less than half of these, and the others have no known cause. V, J and clone size are those of that table, while D and trimming were read from the DNA. This sample is represented by millions of clones; roughly 92% of them were singletons. Over 0.12% of the sample lies in the top ten.

The data stem from a study of shared clonotypes between healthy human individuals (dated by TCRdb to about 2020). Study-level background: The cohort comprised two women and three men aged 18 to 49 years. Leukapheresis yielded between about 0.94 and 9.5 billion PBMCs per donor. Different laboratories and diverse techniques were used to prepare libraries and sequence TCR repertoires, to increase sequencing depth and limit assay-specific biases. For each donor, three plates each were used for CD4 naive and CD4 memory, two plates were used for CD8 naive, and one plate was used for CD8 memory. The study deeply sequenced blood TCR repertoires of five healthy adults to estimate repertoire size and the extent of clonotype sharing between individuals.

V loses 7 bases, J loses 7 bases, and the germline ends lie 11 bases apart. CDR1 and CDR2 are drawn from the germline V gene (reference sequence): LNHDA, SQIVND. Spanning cysteine to phenylalanine, the CDR3 consists of 13 amino acids. Solely the CDR3 DNA is kept, with 39 bases framed from the first base. Donors were healthy HIV-negative adults with no recently reported acute infections or vaccinations. All donors were Caucasian adults living in Nashville, Tennessee, USA. CD4+ T cells were enriched through magnetic negative selection, after which naive cells were positively selected on CD45RA and the remaining negative fraction served as the memory subset. Blood was obtained by leukapheresis, after which PBMCs were separated by Ficoll-Histopaque density gradient centrifugation and cryopreserved in liquid nitrogen vapor phase. Purity and quantity of every magnetically sorted T cell population were checked by analytical flow cytometry. Genomic DNA was isolated from each sorted fraction and quantified by UV absorbance on a Nanodrop 2000c.

General findings and caveats noted by the study authors: Clonotypes shared by all four sorted-subset donors showed higher generation probabilities than non-shared clonotypes. The genetic and exposure-history diversity represented was limited by the small number of donors. Sampling was limited to blood, and TCR repertoires in tissue likely differ from TCR repertoires in blood. When a handful of donors were compared, the shared fraction of clonotypes was about 5.5% for naive CD4, more than 3% for naive CD8, 2.3% for memory CD4, and 0.3% to 0.5% for memory CD8. Pairwise subsampling led to the expectation that sequencing depth would affect the degree of clonotype sharing among donors. Estimated clonotype richness was generally larger for naive than for memory subsets. Even with the large sequencing depth, rarefaction of the sorted-subset datasets indicated that sequencing was incomplete.

Material: naive CD4+ T cells sorted from blood. This specimen's cell subset or site label, per the study, means: CD45RA+ positively selected. The sequence is built from TRBV19 and TRBJ1-6, with the D gene not confidently named. The TCR originated in a young man in good health. The bases read TGTGCCAGTACCTCGACATGGAATTCACCCCTCCACTTT. Translation gives CASTSTWNSPLHF.